The sequence of this T cell receptor (beta chain) was determined in a study of T cell repertoires in cytomegalovirus infection (dated by TCRdb to the late 2010s). For context, the study as a whole: Peptide stimulations targeted recently identified HLA-C-restricted CMV epitopes, whose presentation resists viral immunomodulation, together with well-studied HLA-B-restricted epitopes. The HLA type of each donor mattered for the analysis, because public TCR beta signatures pointed to carriage of CMV infection along with the matching HLA type.

Here V drops 5 bases and J drops 8 bases, and the junction holds 2 bases not matched to any gene. Taken from cysteine to phenylalanine, the CDR3 has 12 residues. The sequence is cut down to CDR3 DNA, 36 bases in frame from base 1. From a lookup of the germline V gene, CDR1 and CDR2 are SGHVS and FNYEAQ. Study-wide conclusions, independent of this receptor: Cumulative frequency of public TCR beta family members discriminated carriers of CMV infection plus the relevant HLA type in this cohort and an independent roughly 350-donor cohort. In the ex vivo response, HLA-C-restricted CMV-specific TCR beta clonotypes were dominant, and in two of eight donors the single most frequent clonotype came from this HLA-C-restricted group.

As concerns this clonotype: What this receptor recognizes is not known. It has no much larger one-base neighbor in the sample; base qualities were not kept.

The treatment or condition tag for this specimen amounts to: in vitro stimulation with specific CMV peptide epitopes to enrich CMV-specific T cells. The instrument given in TCRdb is Illumina HiSeq 1500. TCRdb applied fastp at Q25 and MiXCR to the public reads, then kept only in-frame beta chains. One record per CDR3 amino acid sequence lists the most common genes and DNA. The sample table records 900,000 to 950,000 distinct CDR3 sequences; 31% of these occur just once. The ten top clones hold roughly an eighth of the sample. The rearrangement combines TRBV7-6 with TRBJ1-3, and TRBD1 matches 8 of the central bases. This receptor was taken from a human donor in good health (CMV status not recorded). Some clones in this sample may be carry-over from other donors' samples. The specimen was cultured CD8+ T cells from PBMCs, collected from culture after CMV antigen stimulation. The CDR3 amino acid sequence is: CASSAQGDTIYF. The DNA reads as follows: TGTGCCAGCAGCGCACAGGGGGACACCATATATTTT.